These 5 T cell receptor beta chains were sequenced from one sample in a study of siplizumab effects on memory and regulatory T cells. Generated by immunoSEQ multiplex PCR, the TCRdb table keeps only in-frame clones and is missing some. The profile covers 85,000 or so clones, with just under 95% appearing a single time and around 18% taken by the ten largest. The sample consisted of CD8+ T cells sorted from blood. The source of these receptors is a human donor in good health.

This clone was recorded once. The chain links TRBV7-9 to TRBJ2-2, with unresolved D. Germline V CDR1 and CDR2: SEHNR, FQNEAQ (reference sequence). Deletions cut 5 bases from V and 6 bases from J, with 7 bases between. This CDR3 comprises 12 residues. The CDR3 bases are TGTGCCAGCAGCCCCGCCTCCGGGGAGCTGTTTTTT. It specifies CASSPASGELFF.

This clone showed up just once. CDR3 DNA: TGTGCCAGCAGTGAGGGTGCCGCGGGAGAAGGGACCGGGGAGCTGTTTTTT. This sequence encodes CASSEGAAGEGTGELFF. The rearrangement uses TRBV2 and TRBJ2-2; 7 nucleotides agree with TRBD2. The V gene's germline CDR1 is SNHLY and CDR2 FYNNEI. CDR3 length equals 17 residues. V gave up 3 bases and J gave up 5 bases; unmatched junction bases: 12. The full variable domain, with the rest looked up from reference TRBV2 and TRBJ2-2, is EPEVTQTPSHQVTQMGQEVILRCVPISNHLYFYWYRQILGQKVEFLVSFYNNEISEKSEIFDDQFSVERPDGSNFTLKIRSTKLEDSAMYFCASSEGAAGEGTGELFFGEGSRLTVL.

This rearrangement joins TRBV7-3 to TRBJ2-3; D call uncertain. The CDR3 has 11 residues. Germline CDR1 reads SGHTA; CDR2 reads FQGTGA. Trimming removed 4 bases from V and 4 bases from J, with 3 bases in between. The CDR3 protein is CASSSSDTQYF. In DNA form, the CDR3 reads TGTGCCAGCAGCTCCTCAGATACGCAGTATTTT.

V is TRBV27 and J is TRBJ2-7, with D perhaps matching TRBD2 (7 bases). Germline CDR1 is MNHEY and CDR2 is SMNVEV (reference sequence). V was trimmed by 1 base and J by 5 bases, leaving 12 bases between them. The CDR3 contains 14 residues. CDR3 bases: TGTGCCAGCAGTTTATTAGGGGGGGGCAACGAGCAGTACTTC. Protein: CASSLLGGGNEQYF.

The rearrangement uses TRBV7-9 and TRBJ1-4; weak D call: TRBD1 (5 bases). The germline gives CDR1 SEHNR, CDR2 FQNEAQ (reference sequence). This CDR3 spans 16 amino acids. V lost 5 bases to trimming and J lost 5 bases, with 18 bases between them. CDR3 in DNA: TGTGCCAGCAGCCTCAGGGCCTCGGGAGCGAATGAAAAACTGTTTTTT. It yields the protein CASSLRASGANEKLFF.